The sequence of this T cell receptor (beta chain) was determined in a study of blood T cell repertoires in COVID-19. Study as a whole: Samples came from the United States, Italy and Spain, spanning acute and convalescent COVID-19. PBMCs, B-cell-depleted T cells, or T cells provided the cDNA or gDNA that made up the material.

The length of the CDR3 is 16 residues. Germline assignment: CDR1 MDHEN and CDR2 SYDVKM. The junction had 8 bases not matched to a gene; V was cut back by 3 bases and J by 6 bases. Original processing notes: The assay estimated nucleated cells by amplifying reference gene primers. The assay was immunoSEQ multiplex PCR, and TCRdb's table has in-frame clones only and misses some. V, J and clone size are taken as reported in that table, and D and trimming were inferred from the DNA itself. The table lists about 100,000 clones, roughly 85% of them singletons. The specimen sequenced was peripheral blood. The chain is built from TRBV28 and TRBJ2-7; 13 nucleotides align to TRBD2. The source of this sequence is a man between 65 and 80 years old with active or convalescent COVID-19. CDR3 DNA sequence: TGTGCCAGCAGTTTCCGGACTAGCGGGGGATCCGCCGAGCAGTACTTC. Its translation: CASSFRTSGGSAEQYF.